This TCR beta chain was identified during a study of shared clonotypes between healthy human individuals. Assay: immunoSEQ multiplex PCR; the TCRdb copy retains only in-frame clones and omits some. The sample contains about 960,000 clones, less than 85% of which appear only once. The CDR3 length is 16 residues. Germline CDR1 reads LGHNA; CDR2 reads YSLEER. Deletions cut 0 bases from V and 5 bases from J, with 16 bases between. The rearrangement joins TRBV4-3 to TRBJ2-5; the D gene is possibly TRBD2 (5 bases). Sequenced sample: memory CD4+ T cells sorted from blood. The sample's subset: CD45RA-negative fraction. The clonotype comes from a man aged 18 to 29 in good health. CDR3: CASSQDLSSGGETQYF. Here the CDR3 DNA reads TGCGCCAGCAGCCAAGATCTTAGTTCGGGCGGGGAGACCCAGTACTTC.